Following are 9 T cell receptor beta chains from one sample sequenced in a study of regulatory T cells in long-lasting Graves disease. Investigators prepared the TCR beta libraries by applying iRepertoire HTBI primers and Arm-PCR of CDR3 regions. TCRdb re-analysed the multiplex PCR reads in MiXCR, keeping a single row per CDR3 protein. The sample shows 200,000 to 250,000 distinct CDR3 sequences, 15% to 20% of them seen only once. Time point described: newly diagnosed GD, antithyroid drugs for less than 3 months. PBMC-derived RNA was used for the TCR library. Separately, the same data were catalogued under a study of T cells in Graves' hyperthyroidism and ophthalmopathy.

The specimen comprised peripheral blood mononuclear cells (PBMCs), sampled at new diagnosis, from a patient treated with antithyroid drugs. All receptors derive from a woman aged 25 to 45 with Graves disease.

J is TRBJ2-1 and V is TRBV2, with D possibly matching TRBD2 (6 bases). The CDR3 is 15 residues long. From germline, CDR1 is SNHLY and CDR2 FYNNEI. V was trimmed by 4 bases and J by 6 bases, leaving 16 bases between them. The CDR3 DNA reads TGTGCCAGCAGTGCACTAGCTACAGCACTCAATGAGCAGTTCTTC. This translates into CASSALATALNEQFF.

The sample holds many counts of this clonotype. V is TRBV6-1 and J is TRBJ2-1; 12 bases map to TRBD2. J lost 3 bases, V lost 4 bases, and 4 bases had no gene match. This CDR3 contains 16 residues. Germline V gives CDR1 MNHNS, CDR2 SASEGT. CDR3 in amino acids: CASSARTSGNYNEQFF. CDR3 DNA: TGTGCCAGCAGTGCCCGGACTAGCGGGAACTACAATGAGCAGTTCTTC.

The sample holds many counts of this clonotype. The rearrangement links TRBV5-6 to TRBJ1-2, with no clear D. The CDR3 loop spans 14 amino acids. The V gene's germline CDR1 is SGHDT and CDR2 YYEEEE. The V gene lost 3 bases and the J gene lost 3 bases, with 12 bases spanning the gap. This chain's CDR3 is CASSWPLRDYGYTF. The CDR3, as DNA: TGTGCCAGCAGCTGGCCTTTGCGGGACTATGGCTACACCTTC.

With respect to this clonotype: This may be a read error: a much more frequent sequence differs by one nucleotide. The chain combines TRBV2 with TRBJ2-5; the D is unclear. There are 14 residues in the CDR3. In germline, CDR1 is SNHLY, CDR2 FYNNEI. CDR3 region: CASSATLYQGTQYF. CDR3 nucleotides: TGTGCCAGCAGTGCCACTCTGTACCAAGGGACCCAGTACTTC.

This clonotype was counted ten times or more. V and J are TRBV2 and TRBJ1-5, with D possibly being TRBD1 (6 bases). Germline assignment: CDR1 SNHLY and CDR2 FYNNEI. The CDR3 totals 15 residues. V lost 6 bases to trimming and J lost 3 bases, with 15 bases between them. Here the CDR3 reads CASSRGGTNNQPQHF. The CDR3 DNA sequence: TGTGCCAGCAGCCGAGGGGGGACGAACAATCAGCCCCAGCATTTT.

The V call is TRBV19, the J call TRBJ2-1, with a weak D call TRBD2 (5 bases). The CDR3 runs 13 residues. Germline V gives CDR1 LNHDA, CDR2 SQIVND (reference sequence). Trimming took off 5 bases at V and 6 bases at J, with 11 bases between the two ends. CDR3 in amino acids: CASSVERGNEQFF. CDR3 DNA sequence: TGTGCCAGTAGTGTGGAACGGGGCAATGAGCAGTTCTTC.

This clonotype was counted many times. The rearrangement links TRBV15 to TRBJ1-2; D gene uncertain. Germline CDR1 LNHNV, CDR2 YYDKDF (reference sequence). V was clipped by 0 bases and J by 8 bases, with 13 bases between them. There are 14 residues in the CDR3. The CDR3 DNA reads TGTGCCACCAGCAGAGATCCCCCCCAGCGGGGCTACACCTTC. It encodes CATSRDPPQRGYTF.

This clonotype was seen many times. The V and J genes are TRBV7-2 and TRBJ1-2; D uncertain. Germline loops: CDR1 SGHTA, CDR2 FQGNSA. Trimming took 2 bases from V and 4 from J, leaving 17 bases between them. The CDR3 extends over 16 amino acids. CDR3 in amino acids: CASSLTLTAFSYGYTF. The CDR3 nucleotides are TGTGCCAGCAGCTTAACCCTGACGGCTTTTAGCTATGGCTACACCTTC.

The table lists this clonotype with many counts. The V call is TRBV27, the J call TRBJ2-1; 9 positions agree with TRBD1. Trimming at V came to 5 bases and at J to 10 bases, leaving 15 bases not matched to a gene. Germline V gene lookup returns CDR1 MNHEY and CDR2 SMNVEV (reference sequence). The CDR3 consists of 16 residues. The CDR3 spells CASSHAPGQGIVEQFF. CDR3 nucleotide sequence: TGTGCCAGCAGTCACGCCCCGGGACAGGGAATCGTAGAGCAGTTCTTC.